These 3 T cell receptor beta chains share one sample of origin, sequenced in a study of shared clonotypes between healthy human individuals (dated by TCRdb to the early 2020s). Library preparation employed the immunoSEQ multiplex PCR assay. The table was pulled from immuneACCESS by TCRdb, which kept in-frame rearrangements only. Such tables lose some clones; where checked, under half of the loss comes from unresolved V genes, and the rest has no known cause. The sample table holds 2 million to 2.5 million clones, of which 85% to 95% were seen once. The ten most abundant clones make up 0.1% to 0.15% of the sample. Sequenced input: naive CD4+ T cells sorted from blood. The sample's cell subset or site label, decoded: CD45RA+ positively selected. These receptors all come from a man between 18 and 35 years old in good health.

In DNA, the CDR3 is TGTGCCAGCAGCCCGGGACAGGGAAGGGATGAAAAACTGTTTTTT. Translating it yields CASSPGQGRDEKLFF. The rearrangement uses TRBV5-4 and TRBJ1-4; 9 nucleotides align to TRBD1. The J segment lost 6 bases and the V segment lost 4 bases, leaving 7 bases of the junction unmatched. This CDR3 is built from 15 residues. The V gene's germline CDR1 is SGHNT and CDR2 YYREEE (reference sequence).

The chain combines TRBV5-4 with TRBJ1-1; 7 bases are shared with TRBD1. With V trimmed by 0 bases and J by 1 base, 9 bases remained unmatched. Germline values: CDR1 SGHNT, CDR2 YYREEE (reference sequence). CDR3 length equals 17 residues. The CDR3 coding sequence is TGTGCCAGCAGCTTGGGACAGGGAACACTTCCGAACACTGAAGCTTTCTTT. Amino acid sequence: CASSLGQGTLPNTEAFF.

The chain couples TRBV6-6 to TRBJ2-7; 12 bases line up with TRBD2. Trimming cost V 6 bases and J 6 bases; bases outside gene matches: 6. Germline V gene lookup returns CDR1 MNHNY and CDR2 SVGAGI (reference sequence). This CDR3 spans 14 amino acids. CDR3 coding DNA: TGTGCCAGCAGGTATCTAGCGGGAGGGCTCGAGCAGTACTTC. This encodes CASRYLAGGLEQYF.